One T cell receptor (beta chain) is described in this entry. This entry is derived from a study of patients and donors after allogeneic stem cell transplantation. MiXCR was run by TCRdb on the RT-PCR reads, yielding one entry per CDR3 protein. The table includes 400,000 to 500,000 distinct CDR3 sequences, approximately 16% detected once. Germline CDR1 MNHNS, CDR2 SASEGT. Between the trimmed V and J ends, which lost 6 bases and 11 bases, there was a span of 20 bases. The CDR3 is 15 residues long. This TCR was sampled from a human donor who was either an allogeneic HSCT recipient or a stem cell or donor lymphocyte infusion donor (not recorded which). It is not recorded whose cells these are; they may come from a transplant donor. Sequenced: blood, either unsorted or a sorted T cell fraction (not recorded which). V usage is TRBV6-1 and J usage is TRBJ1-6; D perhaps matches TRBD1 (6 bases). The CDR3 sequence is CASRRQEKQVAPLHF. CDR3 coding DNA: TGTGCCAGCAGACGACAGGAGAAGCAGGTCGCACCCCTCCACTTT.